Listed here are 26 T cell receptor beta chains from one sample, sequenced in a study of shared clonotypes between healthy human individuals. Only in-frame clones appear in the TCRdb table, and some are missing; sequencing was by immunoSEQ multiplex PCR. The sample includes roughly 2.5 million clones, around 94% seen only once; the top ten take over 0.12%. The source material was naive CD4+ T cells sorted from blood. Subset described: CD45RA+ positively selected. The source is a man between 18 and 29 years old in good health.

The rearrangement links TRBV30 to TRBJ2-5; TRBD1 agrees at 12 bases. Germline CDR1 and CDR2: GTSNPN and SVGIG (reference sequence). The V and J ends lost 4 bases and 5 bases, in that order; junction bases with no gene match: 5. The CDR3 is 14 residues long. CDR3 sequence (DNA): TGTGCCTGGACGGGACAGGGGGCGGGGGAGACCCAGTACTTC. This gives the protein CAWTGQGAGETQYF.

The chain has TRBV27 and TRBJ1-4; D not resolved. Per germline, CDR1 MNHEY and CDR2 SMNVEV (reference sequence). Between the trimmed V and J ends, which lost 7 bases and 2 bases, there was a span of 8 bases. CDR3 length equals 13 residues. The CDR3 loop reads CASMGATNEKLFF. The CDR3 DNA reads TGTGCCAGCATGGGTGCGACTAATGAAAAACTGTTTTTT.

The J gene is TRBJ1-2, the V gene TRBV4-1; D gene ambiguous. The ends were cut back, 0 bases at V and 3 bases at J, with 5 bases in the middle. Looked up from germline, CDR1 is MGHRA and CDR2 is YSYEKL. The CDR3 has 13 amino acids. CDR3 in amino acids: CASSQDTDYGYTF. The CDR3 DNA is TGCGCCAGCAGCCAAGATACCGACTATGGCTACACCTTC.

The rearrangement joins TRBV6-1 to TRBJ2-7; D might be TRBD1 (6 bases). The germline V and J ends were trimmed by 3 bases and 3 bases, with 9 bases remaining between them. This CDR3 comprises 13 residues. CDR1 and CDR2 (germline): MNHNS, SASEGT. Written as DNA, the CDR3 is TGTGCCAGCAGTGATCAGGGGATCTACGAGCAGTACTTC. Its translation is CASSDQGIYEQYF.

This chain uses TRBV27 with TRBJ1-5; the D is unclear. The CDR3 length is 13 residues. In germline, CDR1 is MNHEY, CDR2 SMNVEV (reference sequence). Between the trimmed V and J ends, which lost 9 bases and 3 bases, there was a span of 12 bases. CDR3 residues: CARHDTNNQPQHF. Here the CDR3 DNA reads TGTGCCAGACACGACACGAACAATCAGCCCCAGCATTTT.

This clone has only one observation. The chain recombines TRBV2 with TRBJ1-2, with D possibly being TRBD1 (5 bases). Trimming shortened V by 4 bases and J by 0 bases, and 12 bases separated the two germline ends. The germline V gene encodes CDR1 SNHLY and CDR2 FYNNEI. This CDR3 spans 15 amino acids. CDR3 residues: CASSGPRVANYGYTF. CDR3 in DNA: TGTGCCAGCAGTGGACCCAGGGTAGCTAACTATGGCTACACCTTC.

The chain links TRBV7-9 to TRBJ1-5, with 7 bases that match TRBD1. CDR1 SEHNR and CDR2 FQNEAQ come from the germline V gene (reference sequence). V was pared by 5 bases and J by 7 bases, with 8 bases of the junction left unmatched. This CDR3 contains 14 residues. CDR3 sequence reads: CASSEGQVGQPQHF. CDR3 nucleotides: TGTGCCAGCAGCGAAGGACAGGTTGGGCAGCCCCAGCATTTT.

This clone has just one count. This chain uses TRBV15 with TRBJ2-2; D might be TRBD1 (5 bases). The CDR3 has 17 residues. Germline CDR1 and CDR2: LNHNV and YYDKDF (reference sequence). The V end lost 6 bases, the J end lost 4 bases, and 21 bases lay between the germline ends. CDR3 protein: CATSNSQVRGTTGELFF. For the CDR3, the DNA is TGTGCCACCAGTAACTCTCAGGTTAGGGGAACCACCGGGGAGCTGTTTTTT.

The chain uses TRBV2 and TRBJ1-6, with D hard to call. CDR1 and CDR2 (germline): SNHLY, FYNNEI. V lost 2 bases and J lost 6, with 8 bases in between. The CDR3 spans 14 residues. The CDR3 here is CASSEFVFNSPLHF. The CDR3 DNA sequence: TGTGCCAGCAGTGAATTCGTCTTTAATTCACCCCTCCACTTT.

The chain links TRBV11-1 to TRBJ1-1; no clear D. There are 14 residues in the CDR3. With 1 base removed from V and 0 bases from J, the gap between germline ends came to 6 bases. Per germline, CDR1 SGHAT and CDR2 FQDESV (reference sequence). The CDR3 coding sequence is TGTGCCAGCAGCTTAGTTGGTTTGAACACTGAAGCTTTCTTT. This translates into CASSLVGLNTEAFF.

This rearrangement joins TRBV6-5 to TRBJ2-2; D perhaps matches TRBD1 (5 bases). The ends were cut back, 11 bases at V and 2 bases at J, with 12 bases in the middle. The CDR3 contains 13 residues. CDR1 and CDR2 (germline): MNHEY, SVGAGI. DNA of the CDR3: TGTGCCGCCAAAGGGGTTAACACCGGGGAGCTGTTTTTT. Translating it yields CAAKGVNTGELFF.

The CDR3 protein is CASSPGRLGTDTQYF. The CDR3 nucleotides are TGTGCCAGCAGTCCGGGGCGATTGGGCACAGATACGCAGTATTTT. The chain links TRBV28 to TRBJ2-3; tentatively, D is TRBD1 or TRBD2 (5 bases each). Germline V gene lookup returns CDR1 MDHEN and CDR2 SYDVKM. The CDR3 is made up of 15 amino acids. Trimming removed 5 bases at V and 1 base at J, with 13 bases between.

V is TRBV11-3 and J is TRBJ2-5; 8 bases are shared with TRBD2. The CDR3 has 15 amino acids. CDR1 SGHNT and CDR2 YENEEA come from the germline V gene. Trimming cost V 1 base and J 1 base; bases outside gene matches: 2. CDR3 bases: TGTGCCAGCAGCTTAGTAGCGGGGAGCCAAGAGACCCAGTACTTC. It yields the protein CASSLVAGSQETQYF.

In nucleotides, the CDR3 is TGTGCCAGCAGCCTGGGACTAGCTTTTACAGATACGCAGTATTTT. It translates to CASSLGLAFTDTQYF. This chain connects TRBV11-2 to TRBJ2-3, with 9 bases that match TRBD2. Germline lookup yields CDR1 SGHAT and CDR2 FQNNGV. Trimming took 5 bases from V and 3 from J; bases not matched to a gene: 6. The CDR3 runs 15 residues.

To note about this clone: Since a much larger clone is just one base distant, this may be a read error. The rearrangement uses TRBV6-5 and TRBJ1-1; 9 nucleotides match TRBD1. Germline V gives CDR1 MNHEY, CDR2 SVGAGI. The trim removed 7 bases at V and 2 bases at J, leaving 8 bases unmatched. The CDR3 has 15 residues. CDR3 DNA: TGTGCCAGCACCGCTTCGGACAGGGGTAACACTGAAGCTTTCTTT. Translation gives CASTASDRGNTEAFF.

CDR3 DNA: TGTGCCACCAGCATCCAGGGACGGGCAACTAATGAAAAACTGTTTTTT. Translated: CATSIQGRATNEKLFF. The rearrangement links TRBV15 to TRBJ1-4, with D perhaps matching TRBD1 (5 bases). This CDR3 region has 16 residues. From germline, CDR1 is LNHNV and CDR2 YYDKDF (reference sequence). V lost 4 bases and J lost 0, with 12 bases in between.

The rearrangement uses TRBV2 and TRBJ1-2, with TRBD1 identical over 10 bases. The CDR3 is 15 residues long. The V gene end was trimmed by 5 bases and the J gene end by 2 bases; junction bases not matched to a gene: 5. Germline CDR1 reads SNHLY; CDR2 reads FYNNEI. The CDR3 spells CASSNRDRGNYGYTF. Written as DNA, the CDR3 is TGTGCCAGCAGTAACCGGGACAGGGGAAACTATGGCTACACCTTC.

The rearrangement links TRBV7-2 to TRBJ2-4; TRBD2 aligns across 8 bases. Trimming took 3 bases from V and 3 from J; bases not matched to a gene: 4. CDR1 is SGHTA and CDR2 is FQGNSA in the germline V gene. The CDR3 is 15 amino acids. CDR3 loop: CASSLGLVSKNIQYF. CDR3 sequence (DNA): TGTGCCAGCAGCTTGGGACTAGTAAGCAAAAACATTCAGTACTTC.

This rearrangement joins TRBV28 to TRBJ1-5, with D maybe TRBD1 (5 bases). CDR1 is MDHEN and CDR2 is SYDVKM in the germline V gene. The CDR3 is 15 residues long. The V gene lost 4 bases and the J gene lost 5 bases, with 15 bases spanning the gap. For the CDR3, the DNA is TGTGCCAGCAGTTCCACAGGTAGTTGGTATCAGCCCCAGCATTTT. It is translated as CASSSTGSWYQPQHF. The full variable domain, in which reference TRBV28 and TRBJ1-5 provide the parts outside the CDR3, is DVKVTQSSRYLVKRTGEKVFLECVQDMDHENMFWYRQDPGLGLRLIYFSYDVKMKEKGDIPEGYSVSREKKERFSLILESASTNQTSMYLCASSSTGSWYQPQHFGDGTRLSIL.

This clone was counted a single time. The chain uses TRBV14 and TRBJ2-7, with 9 bases aligning to TRBD1. Germline-derived CDR1 and CDR2 are SGHDN and FVKESK. The CDR3 runs 15 residues. J lost 6 bases, V lost 4 bases, and 10 bases had no gene match. The DNA of the CDR3 is TGTGCCAGCAGCCGTACACAGGGGGCTTGGGGCGAGCAGTACTTC. It translates to CASSRTQGAWGEQYF. The variable domain in full, with the rest retrieved from reference TRBV14 and TRBJ2-7, is EAGVTQFPSHSVIEKGQTVTLRCDPISGHDNLYWYRRVMGKEIKFLLHFVKESKQDESGMPNNRFLAERTGGTYSTLKVQPAELEDSGVYFCASSRTQGAWGEQYFGPGTRLTVT.

The rearrangement joins TRBV2 to TRBJ2-7; the match to TRBD1 covers 9 bases. The CDR3 consists of 14 residues. Germline trimming cut 6 bases from V and 2 bases from J; bases unmatched to any gene: 5. Germline values: CDR1 SNHLY, CDR2 FYNNEI. CDR3 sequence: CASRWDRDTYEQYF. Here the CDR3 DNA reads TGTGCCAGCAGGTGGGACAGGGATACCTACGAGCAGTACTTC.

The rearrangement links TRBV5-1 to TRBJ2-4, with D perhaps matching TRBD2 (5 bases). Germline CDR1 and CDR2: SGHRS and YFSETQ. V gave up 0 bases and J gave up 3 bases, with 10 bases separating them. The CDR3 sequence is 15 residues long. The CDR3 protein is CASSLVTGDKNIQYF. DNA of the CDR3: TGCGCCAGCAGCTTGGTAACCGGGGACAAAAACATTCAGTACTTC.

The chain employs TRBV7-2 and TRBJ2-3, with D perhaps given as TRBD1 or TRBD2 (5 bases each). The CDR3 is made up of 16 amino acids. V was clipped by 1 base and J by 1 base, with 12 bases between them. Looked up from germline, CDR1 is SGHTA and CDR2 is FQGNSA. This CDR3 reads CASSLVAGTGTDTQYF. CDR3 nucleotides: TGTGCCAGCAGCTTAGTTGCAGGGACGGGCACAGATACGCAGTATTTT.

CDR3 sequence reads: CASRPGDRGPYEQYF. The CDR3 nucleotides read TGCGCCAGCAGGCCTGGGGACAGGGGGCCCTACGAGCAGTACTTC. The rearrangement links TRBV5-1 to TRBJ2-7; 12 bases agree with TRBD1. J gave up 2 bases and V 5 bases, and 5 bases lay outside the gene matches. The CDR3 consists of 15 residues. In germline, CDR1 is SGHRS, CDR2 YFSETQ.

As regards this clone: Other DNA sequences in the same sample also yield this CDR3. The V gene is TRBV28, the J gene TRBJ2-7; the D gene is possibly TRBD1 (6 bases). Trimming pared 2 bases from V and 1 base from J, leaving 6 bases between. This CDR3 has 13 residues. The germline CDR1 and CDR2 sequences are MDHEN and SYDVKM. The CDR3 spells CASSLTGSYEQYF. CDR3 DNA sequence: TGTGCCAGCAGTTTAACAGGGTCCTACGAGCAGTACTTC. Filled out from reference TRBV28 and TRBJ2-7, the complete variable domain reads DVKVTQSSRYLVKRTGEKVFLECVQDMDHENMFWYRQDPGLGLRLIYFSYDVKMKEKGDIPEGYSVSREKKERFSLILESASTNQTSMYLCASSLTGSYEQYFGPGTRLTVT.

Only a few counts were recorded for this clone. Other DNA sequences within the sample encode an identical CDR3. The chain uses TRBV7-8 and TRBJ2-7; no reliable D call. Germline values: CDR1 SGHVS, CDR2 FQNEAQ. The CDR3 is 11 residues long. V was clipped by 5 bases and J by 1 base, with 3 bases between them. In nucleotides, the CDR3 is TGTGCCAGCAGCCCGTCCTACGAGCAGTACTTC. Protein: CASSPSYEQYF.